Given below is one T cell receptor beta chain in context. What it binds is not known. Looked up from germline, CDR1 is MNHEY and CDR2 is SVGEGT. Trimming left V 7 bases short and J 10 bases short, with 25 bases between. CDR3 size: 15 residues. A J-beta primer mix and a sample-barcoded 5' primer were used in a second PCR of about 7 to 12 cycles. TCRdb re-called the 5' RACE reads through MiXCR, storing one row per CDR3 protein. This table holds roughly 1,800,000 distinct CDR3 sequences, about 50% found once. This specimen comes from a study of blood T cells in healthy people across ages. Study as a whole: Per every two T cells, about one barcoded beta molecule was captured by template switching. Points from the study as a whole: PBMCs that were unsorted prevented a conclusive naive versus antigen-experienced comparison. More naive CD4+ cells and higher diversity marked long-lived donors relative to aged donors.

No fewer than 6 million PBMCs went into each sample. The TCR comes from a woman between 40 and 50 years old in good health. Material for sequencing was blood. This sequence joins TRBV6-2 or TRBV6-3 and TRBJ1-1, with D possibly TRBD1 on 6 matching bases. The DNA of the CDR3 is TGTGCCAGCACCTTACTACAGGGATTCGGATCGTCAGCTTTCTTT. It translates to CASTLLQGFGSSAFF.